The rows below give T cell receptor beta chains drawn from one sample of a study of blood T cell repertoires in COVID-19. Sequencing used immunoSEQ multiplex PCR; TCRdb keeps in-frame clones, though not all of them. This sample has 95,000 to 100,000 clones, with approximately 86% found just once. The sequencing input was peripheral blood. The receptors here all came from a man older than 75 with acute or convalescent COVID-19. CDR3s include the opening cysteine and the closing phenylalanine or tryptophan. The order of the fields is CDR3 protein, CDR3 DNA, clone size, D gene, J gene, V gene. A D gene is named only where the DNA matches it firmly. Size tells how often a clone was seen (once, few, many) or the class of an expanded clone, and some rows leave it out.

CDR3 protein: CASSQEPGPKYEQYF
CDR3 DNA: TGCGCCAGCAGCCAAGAACCAGGTCCGAAATACGAGCAGTACTTC
clone size: .
D gene: .
J gene: TRBJ2-7
V gene: TRBV4-3

CDR3 protein: CASSPGGVSYEQYF
CDR3 DNA: TGTGCCAGCAGCCCTGGGGGGGTCTCCTACGAGCAGTACTTC
clone size: .
D gene: TRBD2
J gene: TRBJ2-7
V gene: TRBV5-4

CDR3 protein: CASSRRAGRTYNEQFF
CDR3 DNA: TGTGCCAGTAGTAGGAGGGCGGGGCGGACCTACAATGAGCAGTTCTTC
clone size: once
D gene: .
J gene: TRBJ2-1
V gene: TRBV19

CDR3 protein: CASSYGYSLQNQPQHF
CDR3 DNA: TGTGCCAGCAGTTACGGTTACAGCTTGCAAAATCAGCCCCAGCATTTT
clone size: .
D gene: .
J gene: TRBJ1-5
V gene: TRBV6-2/TRBV6-3

CDR3 protein: CASSEGQGISSYNEQFF
CDR3 DNA: TGTGCCAGCAGCGAGGGACAGGGCATAAGCTCCTACAATGAGCAGTTCTTC
clone size: .
D gene: TRBD1
J gene: TRBJ2-1
V gene: TRBV9

CDR3 protein: CASSSGTRLYNEQFF
CDR3 DNA: TGTGCCAGTAGCTCCGGGACTAGGCTATACAATGAGCAGTTCTTC
clone size: .
D gene: TRBD2
J gene: TRBJ2-1
V gene: TRBV19

CDR3 protein: CASSFSGTGGQPQHF
CDR3 DNA: TGTGCCAGCAGTTTCTCCGGGACAGGGGGGCAGCCCCAGCATTTT
clone size: .
D gene: TRBD1
J gene: TRBJ1-5
V gene: TRBV28

CDR3 protein: CATLGGGFSNQPQHF
CDR3 DNA: TGTGCCACCCTAGGAGGGGGCTTTAGCAATCAGCCCCAGCATTTT
clone size: .
D gene: TRBD1
J gene: TRBJ1-5
V gene: TRBV28

CDR3 protein: CASSPGGARTGELFF
CDR3 DNA: TGCGCCAGCAGTCCCGGAGGGGCCCGTACCGGGGAGCTGTTTTTT
clone size: .
D gene: .
J gene: TRBJ2-2
V gene: TRBV5-1

CDR3 protein: CASSWGPGQGSDEQYF
CDR3 DNA: TGTGCCAGCAGCTGGGGACCGGGACAGGGTTCCGACGAGCAGTACTTC
clone size: .
D gene: TRBD1
J gene: TRBJ2-7
V gene: TRBV5-4

CDR3 protein: CASSPGGGMNQPQHF
CDR3 DNA: TGTGCCAGCAGCCCCGGGGGGGGAATGAATCAGCCCCAGCATTTT
clone size: few
D gene: .
J gene: TRBJ1-5
V gene: TRBV6-5

CDR3 protein: CASSIRQGSNQPQHF
CDR3 DNA: TGTGCCAGTAGTATCCGACAGGGAAGCAATCAGCCCCAGCATTTT
clone size: .
D gene: TRBD1
J gene: TRBJ1-5
V gene: TRBV19

CDR3 protein: CSASPGTGGGQGGYTF
CDR3 DNA: TGCAGCGCCAGCCCCGGGACAGGGGGCGGACAAGGGGGCTACACCTTC
clone size: .
D gene: TRBD1
J gene: TRBJ1-2
V gene: TRBV29-1

CDR3 protein: CASSSPRDTSNTGELFF
CDR3 DNA: TGCGCCAGCAGCTCCCCCCGGGACACATCGAACACCGGGGAGCTGTTTTTT
clone size: .
D gene: .
J gene: TRBJ2-2
V gene: TRBV5-1

CDR3 protein: CASSADTYNEQFF
CDR3 DNA: TGTGCCAGTAGTGCGGACACTTACAATGAGCAGTTCTTC
clone size: .
D gene: .
J gene: TRBJ2-1
V gene: TRBV19

CDR3 protein: CASKDFSPTDTQYF
CDR3 DNA: TGCGCCAGTAAGGACTTTTCCCCCACAGATACGCAGTATTTT
clone size: .
D gene: .
J gene: TRBJ2-3
V gene: TRBV5-1

CDR3 protein: CASSDDDRLTRWDQPQHF
CDR3 DNA: TGTGCCAGCAGTGACGACGACAGACTCACTCGGTGGGATCAGCCCCAGCATTTT
clone size: .
D gene: .
J gene: TRBJ1-5
V gene: TRBV6-4

CDR3 protein: CASSFSHTTGELFF
CDR3 DNA: TGTGCCAGCAGCTTCTCACATACCACCGGGGAGCTGTTTTTT
clone size: .
D gene: .
J gene: TRBJ2-2
V gene: TRBV11-2

CDR3 protein: CASSFGAGANYGYTF
CDR3 DNA: TGTGCCAGCAGCTTTGGAGCAGGGGCTAACTATGGCTACACCTTC
clone size: .
D gene: .
J gene: TRBJ1-2
V gene: TRBV7-2

CDR3 protein: CASSYLPGLAGLDTQYF
CDR3 DNA: TGTGCCAGCAGTTACCTACCGGGACTAGCGGGACTAGATACGCAGTATTTT
clone size: .
D gene: TRBD2
J gene: TRBJ2-3
V gene: TRBV27

CDR3 protein: CSVAGNSGNTIYF
CDR3 DNA: TGCAGCGTTGCGGGGAATTCTGGAAACACCATATATTTT
clone size: .
D gene: .
J gene: TRBJ1-3
V gene: TRBV29-1

CDR3 protein: CAISQSSGRAGGELFF
CDR3 DNA: TGTGCCATCAGTCAATCTAGCGGGAGGGCCGGCGGGGAGCTGTTTTTT
clone size: .
D gene: TRBD2
J gene: TRBJ2-2
V gene: TRBV10-3

CDR3 protein: CASSLGAAVPLYEQYF
CDR3 DNA: TGTGCCAGCAGTTTAGGGGCAGCCGTACCTCTCTACGAGCAGTACTTC
clone size: .
D gene: .
J gene: TRBJ2-7
V gene: TRBV28

CDR3 protein: CSVEGGRESTDTQYF
CDR3 DNA: TGCAGCGTTGAGGGAGGCAGGGAAAGCACAGATACGCAGTATTTT
clone size: .
D gene: .
J gene: TRBJ2-3
V gene: TRBV29-1

CDR3 protein: CAISESTSGASDTQYF
CDR3 DNA: TGTGCCATCAGTGAGTCGACTAGCGGAGCGAGTGATACGCAGTATTTT
clone size: .
D gene: TRBD2
J gene: TRBJ2-3
V gene: TRBV10-3

CDR3 protein: CASSEGASFYEQYF
CDR3 DNA: TGTGCCAGCAGTGAGGGCGCCTCATTCTACGAGCAGTACTTC
clone size: .
D gene: .
J gene: TRBJ2-7
V gene: TRBV6-2/TRBV6-3

CDR3 protein: CASSLAMETQYF
CDR3 DNA: TGCGCCAGCAGCTTGGCTATGGAGACCCAGTACTTC
clone size: .
D gene: .
J gene: TRBJ2-5
V gene: TRBV5-1

CDR3 protein: CASIPSGRGFGDTQYF
CDR3 DNA: TGTGCCAGCATTCCTAGCGGGAGGGGATTCGGAGATACGCAGTATTTT
clone size: .
D gene: TRBD2
J gene: TRBJ2-3
V gene: TRBV28

CDR3 protein: CASSLNRGSYEQYF
CDR3 DNA: TGTGCCAGCAGCTTAAACAGGGGATCCTACGAGCAGTACTTC
clone size: .
D gene: TRBD1
J gene: TRBJ2-7
V gene: TRBV7-2

CDR3 protein: CASSLGQGAFDEQFF
CDR3 DNA: TGTGCCAGCAGCTTGGGACAGGGGGCTTTCGATGAGCAGTTCTTC
clone size: .
D gene: TRBD1
J gene: TRBJ2-1
V gene: TRBV7-9

CDR3 protein: CASTTTGGGGELFF
CDR3 DNA: TGTGCCAGTACCACGACAGGGGGCGGCGGGGAGCTGTTTTTT
clone size: once
D gene: TRBD1
J gene: TRBJ2-2
V gene: TRBV19

CDR3 protein: CASSRGMTGLNTEAFF
CDR3 DNA: TGTGCCAGCAGCCGCGGAATGACAGGGTTGAACACTGAAGCTTTCTTT
clone size: .
D gene: TRBD1
J gene: TRBJ1-1
V gene: TRBV5-8

CDR3 protein: CASSQDPGQGAGGANVLTF
CDR3 DNA: TGTGCCAGCAGCCAAGATCCGGGACAGGGGGCGGGAGGGGCCAACGTCCTGACTTTC
clone size: .
D gene: TRBD1
J gene: TRBJ2-6
V gene: TRBV4-2

CDR3 protein: CASSVGVSDRVDTIYF
CDR3 DNA: TGTGCCAGCAGCGTAGGGGTGTCGGACAGGGTAGACACCATATATTTT
clone size: once
D gene: TRBD1
J gene: TRBJ1-3
V gene: TRBV9

CDR3 protein: CASSPGLAGGLADTQYF
CDR3 DNA: TGTGCCAGCAGCCCCGGACTAGCGGGAGGGCTTGCAGATACGCAGTATTTT
clone size: .
D gene: TRBD2
J gene: TRBJ2-3
V gene: TRBV7-2

CDR3 protein: CAIWTGRGVYGYTF
CDR3 DNA: TGTGCCATTTGGACGGGGCGCGGGGTCTATGGCTACACCTTC
clone size: .
D gene: .
J gene: TRBJ1-2
V gene: TRBV10-3

CDR3 protein: CASSLTGSSYEQYF
CDR3 DNA: TGCGCCAGCAGCTTGACAGGGTCCTCCTACGAGCAGTACTTC
clone size: .
D gene: .
J gene: TRBJ2-7
V gene: TRBV5-1

CDR3 protein: CASSMKPANYGYTF
CDR3 DNA: TGTGCCAGTAGTATGAAACCGGCTAACTATGGCTACACCTTC
clone size: .
D gene: .
J gene: TRBJ1-2
V gene: TRBV19

CDR3 protein: CASSVAPGGETQYF
CDR3 DNA: TGTGCCAGCAGCGTAGCTCCAGGCGGGGAGACCCAGTACTTC
clone size: .
D gene: .
J gene: TRBJ2-5
V gene: TRBV9

CDR3 protein: CASSTPRTSGRNEQFF
CDR3 DNA: TGTGCCAGTAGTACCCCTAGGACTAGCGGGAGGAATGAGCAGTTCTTC
clone size: .
D gene: TRBD2
J gene: TRBJ2-1
V gene: TRBV19

CDR3 protein: CATSDSGTGALYEQYF
CDR3 DNA: TGTGCCACCAGTGATTCCGGGACAGGAGCGCTTTACGAGCAGTACTTC
clone size: .
D gene: TRBD1
J gene: TRBJ2-7
V gene: TRBV24-1

CDR3 protein: CASSPVLAGGAEAFF
CDR3 DNA: TGTGCCAGCAGCCCGGTCCTAGCTGGGGGGGCTGAAGCTTTCTTT
clone size: .
D gene: .
J gene: TRBJ1-1
V gene: TRBV5-4

CDR3 protein: CATSRGDSSYNEQFF
CDR3 DNA: TGTGCCACCAGCAGGGGGGACAGCTCCTACAATGAGCAGTTCTTC
clone size: .
D gene: TRBD1
J gene: TRBJ2-1
V gene: TRBV15

CDR3 protein: CSVEFENEQFF
CDR3 DNA: TGCAGCGTTGAGTTTGAGAATGAGCAGTTCTTC
clone size: .
D gene: .
J gene: TRBJ2-1
V gene: TRBV29-1

CDR3 protein: CATAGPYEQYF
CDR3 DNA: TGTGCCACCGCAGGCCCCTACGAGCAGTACTTC
clone size: .
D gene: .
J gene: TRBJ2-7
V gene: TRBV27

CDR3 protein: CSVGSSGRSDTQYF
CDR3 DNA: TGCAGCGTTGGATCTAGCGGGAGGTCAGATACGCAGTATTTT
clone size: .
D gene: TRBD2
J gene: TRBJ2-3
V gene: TRBV29-1

CDR3 protein: CASSQEVGGVTNTEAFF
CDR3 DNA: TGCGCCAGCAGCCAAGAGGTCGGGGGGGTAACGAACACTGAAGCTTTCTTT
clone size: .
D gene: .
J gene: TRBJ1-1
V gene: TRBV4-3

CDR3 protein: CATSRDFGSGNTEAFF
CDR3 DNA: TGTGCCACCAGCAGAGATTTTGGGAGCGGGAACACTGAAGCTTTCTTT
clone size: .
D gene: .
J gene: TRBJ1-1
V gene: TRBV15

CDR3 protein: CASSGQGAYTYEQYF
CDR3 DNA: TGTGCCAGCAGTGGACAGGGGGCTTATACCTACGAGCAGTACTTC
clone size: .
D gene: TRBD1
J gene: TRBJ2-7
V gene: TRBV6-2/TRBV6-3

CDR3 protein: CASSSTTGTVYNEQFF
CDR3 DNA: TGTGCCAGCAGCTCGACCACCGGGACAGTTTACAATGAGCAGTTCTTC
clone size: once
D gene: TRBD1
J gene: TRBJ2-1
V gene: TRBV11-2

CDR3 protein: CASSSQVTGELFF
CDR3 DNA: TGTGCCAGCAGCTCCCAGGTGACCGGGGAGCTGTTTTTT
clone size: once
D gene: .
J gene: TRBJ2-2
V gene: TRBV7-2

CDR3 protein: CASSLTPRNVLSYSGANVLTF
CDR3 DNA: TGTGCCAGCAGTTTAACCCCTCGAAATGTCCTCAGTTACTCTGGGGCCAACGTCCTGACTTTC
clone size: .
D gene: .
J gene: TRBJ2-6
V gene: TRBV27

CDR3 protein: CASSPSGTGSYEQYF
CDR3 DNA: TGTGCCAGCTCACCTTCCGGGACAGGCTCCTACGAGCAGTACTTC
clone size: .
D gene: TRBD1
J gene: TRBJ2-7
V gene: TRBV18